Listed here are 9 T cell receptor beta chains from one sample, sequenced in a study of T cell responses to AZD1222 COVID-19 vaccine. Sequencing used immunoSEQ multiplex PCR; TCRdb keeps in-frame clones, though not all of them. This sample yields about 150,000 clones, of which over 90% are seen a single time; 1.5% belongs to the top ten. The sequencing here drew on peripheral blood, taken 28 days after the second AZD1222 dose. Receptor source: an adult who received the AZD1222 COVID-19 vaccine.

This clone appeared once. The chain recombines TRBV3-1 (or the pseudogene TRBV3-2) with TRBJ1-6; D call uncertain. Trimming took off 5 bases at V and 9 bases at J, with 14 bases between the two ends. The CDR3 runs 14 residues. Germline-derived CDR1 and CDR2 are LGHDT and YNNKEL (reference sequence). DNA for the CDR3: TGTGCCAGCAGCTCGAGAGGGTTGGGTTCACCCCTCCACTTT. It specifies CASSSRGLGSPLHF.

The genes are TRBV30 and TRBJ1-3, with a possible D match to TRBD1 (5 bases). The CDR3 runs 15 residues. The V end lost 0 bases, the J end lost 2 bases, and 11 bases lay between the germline ends. Germline CDR1 and CDR2: GTSNPN and SVGIG (reference sequence). The CDR3 DNA reads TGTGCCTGGAGTGTACCCACACAGGCTGGAAACACCATATATTTT. Its protein is CAWSVPTQAGNTIYF.

The rearrangement uses TRBV19 and TRBJ1-6, with a weak D call TRBD1 (6 bases). Germline V CDR1 and CDR2: LNHDA, SQIVND (reference sequence). The CDR3 contains 16 residues. The V and J ends lost 2 bases and 7 bases respectively, with 15 bases between them. Here the CDR3 reads CASSIWSGGRNSPLHF. The CDR3 nucleotides read TGTGCCAGTAGTATATGGTCCGGGGGCAGGAATTCACCCCTCCACTTT. The entire variable domain, with the rest obtained from reference TRBV19 and TRBJ1-6, is as follows: DGGITQSPKYLFRKEGQNVTLSCEQNLNHDAMYWYRQDPGQGLRLIYYSQIVNDFQKGDIAEGYSVSREKKESFPLTVTSAQKNPTAFYLCASSIWSGGRNSPLHFGNGTRLTVT.

This clone was detected once. The CDR3 region has the DNA TGTGCCAGCAGTCCGGGGGACAGGGGATCCAATCAGCCCCAGCATTTT. This encodes CASSPGDRGSNQPQHF. The chain is built from TRBV27 and TRBJ1-5; 10 bases match TRBD1. J gave up 3 bases and V 5 bases, and 7 bases lay outside the gene matches. Germline loops: CDR1 MNHEY, CDR2 SMNVEV (reference sequence). CDR3 length equals 16 residues.

V is TRBV6-5 and J is TRBJ1-4; no clear D gene. V gave up 6 bases and J gave up 5 bases, with 7 bases separating them. The CDR3 has 12 amino acids. Germline V lookup: CDR1 MNHEY, CDR2 SVGAGI. The CDR3 nucleotides are TGTGCCAGCAGCCACGGAAATGAAAAACTGTTTTTT. Translating it yields CASSHGNEKLFF.

The rearrangement links TRBV6-4 to TRBJ2-2; TRBD1 might be the D (6 bases). Trimming pared 4 bases from V and 5 bases from J, leaving 11 bases between. Per germline, CDR1 MRHNA and CDR2 SNTAGT. The CDR3 length is 14 residues. CDR3 region: CASSVQGGTGELFF. The DNA of the CDR3 is TGTGCCAGCAGTGTACAGGGCGGTACCGGGGAGCTGTTTTTT.

This chain uses TRBV5-4 with TRBJ1-2; no clear D gene. The germline gives CDR1 SGHNT, CDR2 YYREEE (reference sequence). This CDR3 spans 14 amino acids. Trimming cost V 4 bases and J 8 bases, with 18 bases left between them. The CDR3 reads CASSRTSLEGGYTF. In DNA form, the CDR3 reads TGTGCCAGCAGCCGGACTTCTCTGGAGGGCGGCTACACCTTC.

V is TRBV30 and J is TRBJ1-5; 7 nucleotides align to TRBD1. This CDR3 is 14 amino acids long. V was clipped by 2 bases and J by 4 bases; unmatched bases: 5. CDR1 is GTSNPN and CDR2 is SVGIG in the germline V gene (reference sequence). CDR3 region: CAWSLGGRNQPQHF. In DNA, the CDR3 is TGTGCCTGGAGTTTAGGGGGCCGGAATCAGCCCCAGCATTTT.

The V call is TRBV5-1, the J call TRBJ2-1; 7 nucleotides agree with TRBD1. The CDR3 extends over 14 amino acids. With V trimmed by 5 bases and J by 3 bases, 5 bases remained unmatched. Germline CDR1 is SGHRS and CDR2 is YFSETQ. The chain's CDR3 is CASSRDSRYNEQFF. In DNA, the CDR3 is TGCGCCAGCAGTCGGGACAGCCGCTACAATGAGCAGTTCTTC.